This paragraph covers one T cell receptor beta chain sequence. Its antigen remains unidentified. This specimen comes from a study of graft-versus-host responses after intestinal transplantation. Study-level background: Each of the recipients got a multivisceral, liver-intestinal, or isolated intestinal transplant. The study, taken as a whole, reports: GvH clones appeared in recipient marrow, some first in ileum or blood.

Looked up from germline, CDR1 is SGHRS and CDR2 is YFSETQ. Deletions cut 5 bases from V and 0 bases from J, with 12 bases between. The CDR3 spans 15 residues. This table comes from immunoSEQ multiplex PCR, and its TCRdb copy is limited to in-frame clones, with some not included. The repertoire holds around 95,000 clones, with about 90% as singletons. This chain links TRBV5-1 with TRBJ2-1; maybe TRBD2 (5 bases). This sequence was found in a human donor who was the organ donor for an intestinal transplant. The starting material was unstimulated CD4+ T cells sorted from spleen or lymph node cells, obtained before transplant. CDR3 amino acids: CASSSSGSSYNEQFF. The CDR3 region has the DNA TGCGCCAGCAGTTCGAGCGGAAGCTCCTACAATGAGCAGTTCTTC.